These T cell receptor beta chains were read from a single sample in a study of cytomegalovirus exposure and HLA in healthy donors. Produced via immunoSEQ multiplex PCR; TCRdb's table is partial and in-frame only. Found here are 75,000 to 95,000 clones, under 80% of them singletons; the top ten hold about an eighth. Material for sequencing was PBMCs. Receptor source: a human donor in good health. Each CDR3 is given with its conserved first and last residue. The D gene is left open where the match is weak. Clone size is not always given. Where it is, it says once, few, many or a class for expanded clones.

size,J,D,V,DNA,CDR3
.,TRBJ2-1,TRBD1,TRBV29-1,TGCAGCGTCGACAGGGGATCCTACAATGAGCAGTTCTTC,CSVDRGSYNEQFF
.,TRBJ2-7,.,TRBV15,TGTGCCACCAGCAGCCACCCAGGGCTCACCTACGAGCAGTACTTC,CATSSHPGLTYEQYF
.,TRBJ2-7,.,TRBV6-1,TGTGCCAGCAGTGAAATAGGGGGTTGGAACGAGCAGTACTTC,CASSEIGGWNEQYF
.,TRBJ1-1,TRBD1,TRBV9,TGTGCCAGCAGTGTCCGGGACAGGATGGGGGACACTGAAGCTTTCTTT,CASSVRDRMGDTEAFF
.,TRBJ1-2,.,TRBV2,TGTGCCACCAAACGGGGGGTTCGAAATGGCTACACCTTC,CATKRGVRNGYTF
.,TRBJ2-7,.,TRBV4-3,TGCGCCAGCAGCCGAACGCGGGGCTACTCCTACGAGCAGTACTTC,CASSRTRGYSYEQYF
.,TRBJ2-3,TRBD1,TRBV7-7,TGTGCTAGCAGCTTAGGGACAGGGCGGAGCACAGATACGCAGTATTTT,CASSLGTGRSTDTQYF
.,TRBJ2-7,.,TRBV6-5,TGTGCCAGCAGTTATGGGCAAGGAAGCTACGAGCAGTACTTC,CASSYGQGSYEQYF
.,TRBJ1-2,.,TRBV6-5,TGTGCCAGCAGCTCTAATCCTAACTATGGCTACCCCTTC,CASSSNPNYGYPF
.,TRBJ1-2,TRBD1,TRBV6-6,TGTGCCAGCACCTACAGGGGGCTCTATGGCTACACCTTC,CASTYRGLYGYTF
.,TRBJ1-1,.,TRBV5-4,TGTGCCAGCAGCTCTCGGGGTCGGCCCACTGAAGCTTTCTTT,CASSSRGRPTEAFF
.,TRBJ2-3,.,TRBV5-1,TGCGCCAGCAGCACAGGGAGAGTTACAGATACGCAGTATTTT,CASSTGRVTDTQYF
.,TRBJ2-3,TRBD2,TRBV6-1,TGTGCCAGCAATATAGCGGGGGATGTAGATACGCAGTATTTT,CASNIAGDVDTQYF
.,TRBJ2-3,.,TRBV29-1,TGCAGCGTTATCCGGACTCAAGATACGCAGTATTTT,CSVIRTQDTQYF
few,TRBJ2-7,TRBD1,TRBV5-1,TGCGCCAGCAGCTCCAGACCTACAGGGGAAGGATACGAGCAGTACTTC,CASSSRPTGEGYEQYF
.,TRBJ1-6,.,TRBV30,TGTGCCTGGACCGGGGGTGACTCACCCCTCCACTTT,CAWTGGDSPLHF
once,TRBJ2-5,TRBD2,TRBV29-1,TGCAGCGCCCGGGCTAGCGGGACCCCCATGACCCAGTACTTC,CSARASGTPMTQYF
.,TRBJ1-6,.,TRBV7-9,TGTGCCAGCAGCTTCGACAGGTCACCCCTCCACTTT,CASSFDRSPLHF
.,TRBJ2-7,.,TRBV27,TGTGCCAGCAGACTAGTTGGGGGAGGCTACGAGCAGTACTTC,CASRLVGGGYEQYF
.,TRBJ1-6,.,TRBV2,TGTGCCAGCAGCGCCCGGAGCCCCTATAATTCACCCCTCAACTTT,CASSARSPYNSPLNF
.,TRBJ2-7,TRBD1,TRBV7-9,TGTGCCAGCAGCCCCACAGGGGGTGGTTACGAGCAGTACTTC,CASSPTGGGYEQYF
.,TRBJ2-1,TRBD2,TRBV28,TGTGCCAGCAGTTTAACGACTAGCGGCCTTTCCTACAATGAGCAGTTCTTC,CASSLTTSGLSYNEQFF
.,TRBJ2-1,.,TRBV14,TGTGCCAGCAGTAAACAGGGCTACAATGAGCAGTTCTTC,CASSKQGYNEQFF
.,TRBJ2-3,.,TRBV5-4,TGTGCCAGCAGCTTAGTGGGGCCGGCTAATACGCAGTATTTT,CASSLVGPANTQYF
.,TRBJ2-7,.,TRBV21-1,TGTGCCAGCAGCAAAGAGGAAGACAGGGGTGAGGAGCAGTACTTC,CASSKEEDRGEEQYF
.,TRBJ1-6,.,TRBV18,TGTGCCAGCTCACCTACAGCATCCAATTCACCCCTCCACTTT,CASSPTASNSPLHF
.,TRBJ2-1,TRBD2,TRBV5-1,TGCGCCAGCAGCTTAAGACCCGGGACTAGCGGGGGAGGGGAGCAGTTCTTC,CASSLRPGTSGGGEQFF
.,TRBJ2-3,.,TRBV19,TGTGCCAGTAGCCTTTTGACGGGGGGCAGCACAGATACGCAGTATTTT,CASSLLTGGSTDTQYF
.,TRBJ2-7,TRBD1,TRBV7-6,TGTGCCAGCAGCATATTGACAGGGTCCGAGCAGTACTTC,CASSILTGSEQYF
.,TRBJ1-1,.,TRBV5-6,TGTGCCAGCAGCTCGTCAACCTATGAAGCTTTCTTT,CASSSSTYEAFF
.,TRBJ1-2,TRBD1,TRBV29-1,TGCAGCGTCGGGACAGGGATAAACTATGGCTACACCTTC,CSVGTGINYGYTF
.,TRBJ1-5,TRBD1,TRBV30,TGTGCCTGGGGGGACAGATCCAATCAGCCCCAGCATTTT,CAWGDRSNQPQHF
.,TRBJ1-4,TRBD1,TRBV18,TGTGCCAGCTCACCGGGACAGGGGAATGAAAAACTGTTTTTT,CASSPGQGNEKLFF
.,TRBJ2-5,.,TRBV7-2,TGTGCCAGCAGCTTATCGAGAGAGACCCAGTACTTC,CASSLSRETQYF
.,TRBJ2-1,TRBD1,TRBV6-5,TGTGCCAGCAGTCTACAGGGGACTGAGCAGTTCTTC,CASSLQGTEQFF
.,TRBJ2-2,.,TRBV5-1,TGCGCCAGCAGCTTGTCGGGAGTCACCGGGGAGCTGTTTTTT,CASSLSGVTGELFF